This T cell receptor beta chain was obtained from a study of T cell responses to AZD1222 COVID-19 vaccine. TCRdb's copy holds only in-frame clones and misses some; the assay was immunoSEQ multiplex PCR. Of 80,000 to 95,000 clones listed, around 90% are singletons. Notes on this clone: Its antigen is not known.

Study conclusions and caveats: Repertoires were obtained solely post-peak T cell response. Vaccine-associated CD4 TCRs spanned spike, dominant at 160-218 and 743-854.

From germline, CDR1 is SGDLS and CDR2 YYNGEE. V dropped 3 bases and J dropped 6; count of bases not matched to a gene: 6. The CDR3 is 15 residues long. Sequences were derived from peripheral blood, sampled on day 0 of AZD1222 vaccination. The J gene is TRBJ1-4, the V gene TRBV9; 9 bases line up with TRBD1. This sequence was found in an adult in good health. CDR3 nucleotide sequence: TGTGCCAGCAGCGCCGGAGACAGGGGGGATGAAAAACTGTTTTTT. Protein product: CASSAGDRGDEKLFF. Looking up the rest from reference TRBV9 and TRBJ1-4 gives the full variable domain: DSGVTQTPKHLITATGQRVTLRCSPRSGDLSVYWYQQSLDQGLQFLIQYYNGEERAKGNILERFSAQQFPDLHSELNLSSLELGDSALYFCASSAGDRGDEKLFFGSGTQLSVL.